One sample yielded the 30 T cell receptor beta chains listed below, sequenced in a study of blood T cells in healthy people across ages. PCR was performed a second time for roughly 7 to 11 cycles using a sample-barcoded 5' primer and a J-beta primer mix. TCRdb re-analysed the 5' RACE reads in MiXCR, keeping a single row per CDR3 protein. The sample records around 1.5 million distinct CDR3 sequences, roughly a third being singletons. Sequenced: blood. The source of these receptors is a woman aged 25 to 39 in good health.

The CDR3: CASSSTSGGIEQYF. The DNA of the CDR3 is TGTGCCAGCAGCTCGACTAGCGGGGGGATCGAGCAGTACTTC. The chain has TRBV7-9 and TRBJ2-5; 13 nucleotides match TRBD2. The J call may be incorrect, as the DNA end agrees better with TRBJ2-7. This CDR3 is built from 14 residues. Germline assignment: CDR1 SEHNR and CDR2 FQNEAQ (reference sequence).

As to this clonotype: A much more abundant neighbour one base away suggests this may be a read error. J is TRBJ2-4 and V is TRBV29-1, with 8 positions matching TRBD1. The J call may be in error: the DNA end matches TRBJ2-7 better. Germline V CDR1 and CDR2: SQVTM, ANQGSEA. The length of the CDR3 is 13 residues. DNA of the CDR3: TGCAGCGGTCCGGGACAGGCCACCTACGAGCAGTACTTC. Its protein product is CSGPGQATYEQYF.

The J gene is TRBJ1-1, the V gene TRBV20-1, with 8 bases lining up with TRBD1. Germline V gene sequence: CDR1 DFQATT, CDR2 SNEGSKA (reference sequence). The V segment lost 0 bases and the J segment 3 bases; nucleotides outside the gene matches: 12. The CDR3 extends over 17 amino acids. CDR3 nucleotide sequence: TGCAGTGCTAGAGATTTTGTGCGGACAGGGAGGTACACTGAAGCTTTCTTT. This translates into CSARDFVRTGRYTEAFF.

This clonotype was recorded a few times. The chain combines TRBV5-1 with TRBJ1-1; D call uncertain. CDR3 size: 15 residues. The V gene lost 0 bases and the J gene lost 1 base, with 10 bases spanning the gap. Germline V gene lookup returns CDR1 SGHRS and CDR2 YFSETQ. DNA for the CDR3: TGCGCCAGCAGCTTGGTTTCAGAGGAGAACACTGAAGCTTTCTTT. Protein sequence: CASSLVSEENTEAFF.

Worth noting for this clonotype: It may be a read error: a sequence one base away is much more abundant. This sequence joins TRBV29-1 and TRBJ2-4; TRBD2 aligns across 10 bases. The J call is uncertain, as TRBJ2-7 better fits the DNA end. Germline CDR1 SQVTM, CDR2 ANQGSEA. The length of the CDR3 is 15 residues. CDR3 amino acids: CSVVPASGSEYEQYF. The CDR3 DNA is TGCAGCGTTGTCCCCGCTAGCGGGAGTGAGTACGAGCAGTACTTC.

The CDR3, as DNA: TGCGACGTTGAGACCGGATATCGGGAGACCCAGTACTTC. Translation gives CDVETGYRETQYF. V and J are TRBV29-1 and TRBJ2-7; D is unresolved. The DNA end favors TRBJ2-5, so the J call may be wrong. CDR1 SQVTM and CDR2 ANQGSEA come from the germline V gene. The CDR3 loop spans 13 amino acids.

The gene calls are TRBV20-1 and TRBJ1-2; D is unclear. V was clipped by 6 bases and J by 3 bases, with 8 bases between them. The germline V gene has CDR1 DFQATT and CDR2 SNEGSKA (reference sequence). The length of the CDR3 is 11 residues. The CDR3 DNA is TGCAGTGCCACCGACGACTATGGCTACACCTTC. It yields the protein CSATDDYGYTF.

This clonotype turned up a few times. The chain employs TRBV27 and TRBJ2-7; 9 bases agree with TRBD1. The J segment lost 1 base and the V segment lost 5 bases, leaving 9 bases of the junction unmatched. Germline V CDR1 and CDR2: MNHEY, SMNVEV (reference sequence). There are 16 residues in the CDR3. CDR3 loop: CASSTSQGALSYEQYF. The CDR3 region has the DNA TGTGCCAGCAGTACCTCACAGGGGGCCCTTTCCTACGAGCAGTACTTC.

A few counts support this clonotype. The CDR3 loop is CASTPPGETQYF. The CDR3 nucleotides read TGTGCCAGCACCCCCCCGGGGGAGACCCAGTACTTC. The chain combines TRBV28 with TRBJ2-5; maybe TRBD2 (5 bases). Trimming took off 7 bases at V and 5 bases at J, with 11 bases between the two ends. Germline CDR1 MDHEN, CDR2 SYDVKM. This CDR3 contains 12 residues.

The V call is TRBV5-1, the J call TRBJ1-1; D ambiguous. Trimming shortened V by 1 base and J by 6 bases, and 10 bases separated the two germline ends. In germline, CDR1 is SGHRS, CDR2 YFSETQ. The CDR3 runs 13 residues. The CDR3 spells CASSLLYHSEAFF. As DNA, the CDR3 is TGCGCCAGCAGCTTGCTATACCACTCTGAAGCTTTCTTT.

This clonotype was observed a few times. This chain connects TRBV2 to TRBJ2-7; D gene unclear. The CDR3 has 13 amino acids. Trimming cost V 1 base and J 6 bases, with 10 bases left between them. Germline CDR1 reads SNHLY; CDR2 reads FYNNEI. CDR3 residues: CASSEEWGGEQYF. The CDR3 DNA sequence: TGTGCCAGCAGTGAAGAGTGGGGTGGCGAGCAGTACTTC.

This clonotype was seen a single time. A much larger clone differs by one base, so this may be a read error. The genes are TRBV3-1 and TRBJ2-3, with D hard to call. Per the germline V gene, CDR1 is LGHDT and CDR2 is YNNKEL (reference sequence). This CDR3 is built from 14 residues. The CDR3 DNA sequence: TGTGCCAGCAGCCAAGAGGCGGCCCCGGATACGCGGTATTTT. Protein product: CASSQEAAPDTRYF.

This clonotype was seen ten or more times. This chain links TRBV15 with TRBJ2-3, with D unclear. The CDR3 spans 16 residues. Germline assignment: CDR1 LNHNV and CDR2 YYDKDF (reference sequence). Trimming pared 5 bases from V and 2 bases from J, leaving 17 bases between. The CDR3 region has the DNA TGTGCCACCAGCGACTTGGTAATACGGAACACAGATACGCAGTATTTT. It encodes CATSDLVIRNTDTQYF.

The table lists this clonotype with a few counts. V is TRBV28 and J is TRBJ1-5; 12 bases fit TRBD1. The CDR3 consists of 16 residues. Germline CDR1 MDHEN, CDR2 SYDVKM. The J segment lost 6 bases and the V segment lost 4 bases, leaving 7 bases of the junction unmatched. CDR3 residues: CASSWGQGAPPQPQHF. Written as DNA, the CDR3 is TGTGCCAGCAGTTGGGGACAGGGGGCGCCCCCTCAGCCCCAGCATTTT.

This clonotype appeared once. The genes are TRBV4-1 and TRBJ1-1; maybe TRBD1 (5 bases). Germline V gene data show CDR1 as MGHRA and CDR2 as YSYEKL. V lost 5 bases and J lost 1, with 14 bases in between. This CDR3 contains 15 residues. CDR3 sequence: CASSSHRQKNTEAFF. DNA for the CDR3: TGCGCCAGCAGCTCCCACCGACAGAAGAACACTGAAGCTTTCTTT.

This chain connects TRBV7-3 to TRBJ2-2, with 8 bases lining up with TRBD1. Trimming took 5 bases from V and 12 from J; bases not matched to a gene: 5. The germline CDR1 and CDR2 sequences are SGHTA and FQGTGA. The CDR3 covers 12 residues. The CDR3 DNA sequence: TGTGCCAGCAGCGCTCCAGGGGGCAAGCTGTTTTTT. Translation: CASSAPGGKLFF.

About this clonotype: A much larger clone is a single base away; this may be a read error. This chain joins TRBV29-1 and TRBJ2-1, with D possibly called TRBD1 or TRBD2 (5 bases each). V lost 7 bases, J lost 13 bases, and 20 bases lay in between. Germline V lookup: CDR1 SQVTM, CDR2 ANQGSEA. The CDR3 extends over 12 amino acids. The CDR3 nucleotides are TGCAGCGCCCGGAGAGGGGAAGAGACCCAGTTCTTC. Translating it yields CSARRGEETQFF.

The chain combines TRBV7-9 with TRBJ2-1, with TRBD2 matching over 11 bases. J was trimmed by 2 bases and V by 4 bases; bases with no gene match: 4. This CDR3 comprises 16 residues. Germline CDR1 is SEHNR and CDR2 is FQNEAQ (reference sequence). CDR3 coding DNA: TGTGCCAGCAGCTCCTTAGCGGGAGGGACCTACAATGAGCAGTTCTTC. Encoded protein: CASSSLAGGTYNEQFF.

Here the CDR3 DNA reads TGCAGTGCTAGAGAGGCTAGCGGGGGCTATACGCAGTATTTT. Translation gives CSAREASGGYTQYF. This rearrangement joins TRBV20-1 to TRBJ2-3, with 10 bases that match TRBD2. Germline V lookup: CDR1 DFQATT, CDR2 SNEGSKA (reference sequence). The CDR3 runs to 14 residues. With 0 bases clipped from V and 7 bases from J, the junction kept 4 bases outside the gene matches.

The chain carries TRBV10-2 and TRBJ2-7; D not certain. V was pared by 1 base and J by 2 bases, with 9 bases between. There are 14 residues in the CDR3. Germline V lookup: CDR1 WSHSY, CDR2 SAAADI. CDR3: CASSEYHGAYEQYF. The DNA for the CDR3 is TGCGCCAGCAGTGAGTACCATGGAGCCTACGAGCAGTACTTC.

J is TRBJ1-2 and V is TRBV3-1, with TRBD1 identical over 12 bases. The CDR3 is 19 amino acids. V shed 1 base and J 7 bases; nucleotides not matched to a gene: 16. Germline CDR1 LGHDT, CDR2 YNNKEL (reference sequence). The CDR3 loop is CASSQVRPGQGAYLSGYTF. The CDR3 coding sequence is TGTGCCAGCAGCCAAGTTCGTCCGGGACAGGGGGCCTACCTATCTGGCTACACCTTC.

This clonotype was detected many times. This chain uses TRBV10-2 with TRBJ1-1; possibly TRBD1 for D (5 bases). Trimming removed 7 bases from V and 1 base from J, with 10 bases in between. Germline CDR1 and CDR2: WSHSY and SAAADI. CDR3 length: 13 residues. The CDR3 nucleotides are TGCGCCAGCATTAGACAGCCGAACACTGAAGCTTTCTTT. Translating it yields CASIRQPNTEAFF.

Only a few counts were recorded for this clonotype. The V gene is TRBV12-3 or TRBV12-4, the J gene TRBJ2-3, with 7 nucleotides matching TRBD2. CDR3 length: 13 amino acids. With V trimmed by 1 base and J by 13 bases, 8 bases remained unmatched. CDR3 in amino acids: CASSLGTREHEYF. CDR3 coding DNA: TGTGCCAGCAGTTTAGGGACTAGGGAACACGAGTATTTT.

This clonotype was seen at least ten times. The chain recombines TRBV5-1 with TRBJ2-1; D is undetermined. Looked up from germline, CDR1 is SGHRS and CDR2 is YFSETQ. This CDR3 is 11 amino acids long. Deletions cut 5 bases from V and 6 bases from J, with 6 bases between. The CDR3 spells CASRNSNEQFF. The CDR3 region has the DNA TGCGCCAGCAGAAATAGCAATGAGCAGTTCTTC. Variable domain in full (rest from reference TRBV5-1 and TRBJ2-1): KAGVTQTPRYLIKTRGQQVTLSCSPISGHRSVSWYQQTPGQGLQFLFEYFSETQRNKGNFPGRFSGRQFSNSRSEMNVSTLELGDSALYLCASRNSNEQFFGPGTRLTVL.

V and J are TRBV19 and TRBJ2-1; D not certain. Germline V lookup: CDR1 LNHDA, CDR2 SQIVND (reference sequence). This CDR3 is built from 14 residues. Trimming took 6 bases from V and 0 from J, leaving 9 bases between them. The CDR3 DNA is TGTGCCAGTAGGGGGTCCGGCTCCTACAATGAGCAGTTCTTC. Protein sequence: CASRGSGSYNEQFF.

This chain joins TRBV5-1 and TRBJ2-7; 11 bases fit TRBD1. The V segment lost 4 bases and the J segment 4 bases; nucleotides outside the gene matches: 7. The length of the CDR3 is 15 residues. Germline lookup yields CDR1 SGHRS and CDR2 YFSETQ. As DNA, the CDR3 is TGCGCCAGCAGCGATGGACAGGGGGCTAAGTACGAGCAGTACTTC. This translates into CASSDGQGAKYEQYF. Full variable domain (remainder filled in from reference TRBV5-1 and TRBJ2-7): KAGVTQTPRYLIKTRGQQVTLSCSPISGHRSVSWYQQTPGQGLQFLFEYFSETQRNKGNFPGRFSGRQFSNSRSEMNVSTLELGDSALYLCASSDGQGAKYEQYFGPGTRLTVT.

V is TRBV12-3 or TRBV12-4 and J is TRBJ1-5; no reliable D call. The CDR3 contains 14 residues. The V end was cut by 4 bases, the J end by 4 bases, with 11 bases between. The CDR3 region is CASSSPLRNQPQHF. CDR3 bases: TGTGCCAGCAGTTCCCCCTTGCGTAATCAGCCCCAGCATTTT.

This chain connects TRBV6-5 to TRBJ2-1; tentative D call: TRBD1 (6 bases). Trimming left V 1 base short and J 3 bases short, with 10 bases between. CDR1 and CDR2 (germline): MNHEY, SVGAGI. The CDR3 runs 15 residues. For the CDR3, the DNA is TGTGCCAGCAGTTACTTGACAGGAAACTACAATGAGCAGTTCTTC. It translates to CASSYLTGNYNEQFF.

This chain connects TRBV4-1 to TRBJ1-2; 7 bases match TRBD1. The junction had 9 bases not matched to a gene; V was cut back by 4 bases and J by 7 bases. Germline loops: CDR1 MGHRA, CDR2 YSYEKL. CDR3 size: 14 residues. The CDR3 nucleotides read TGCGCCAGCAGCCGGATTGGGACAGCGACTGGCTACACCTTC. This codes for CASSRIGTATGYTF.

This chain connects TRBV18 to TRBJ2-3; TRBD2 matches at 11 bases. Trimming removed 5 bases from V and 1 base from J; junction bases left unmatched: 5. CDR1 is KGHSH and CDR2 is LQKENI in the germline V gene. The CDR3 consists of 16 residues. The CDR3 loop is CASSISGRARTDTQYF. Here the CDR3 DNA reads TGTGCCAGCTCAATTAGCGGGAGGGCCCGCACAGATACGCAGTATTTT. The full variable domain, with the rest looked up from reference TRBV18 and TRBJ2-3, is NAGVMQNPRHLVRRRGQEARLRCSPMKGHSHVYWYRQLPEEGLKFMVYLQKENIIDESGMPKERFSAEFPKEGPSILRIQQVVRGDSAAYFCASSISGRARTDTQYFGPGTRLTVL.